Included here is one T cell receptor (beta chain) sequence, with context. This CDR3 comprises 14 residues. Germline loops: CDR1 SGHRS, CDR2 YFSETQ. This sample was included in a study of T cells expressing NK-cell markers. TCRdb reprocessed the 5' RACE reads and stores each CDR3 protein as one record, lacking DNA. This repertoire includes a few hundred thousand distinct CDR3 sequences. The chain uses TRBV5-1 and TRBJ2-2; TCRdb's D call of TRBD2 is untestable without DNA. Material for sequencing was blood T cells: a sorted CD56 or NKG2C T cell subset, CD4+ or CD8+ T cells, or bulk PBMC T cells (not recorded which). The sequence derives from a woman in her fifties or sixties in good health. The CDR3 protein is CASTGTSATGELFF.